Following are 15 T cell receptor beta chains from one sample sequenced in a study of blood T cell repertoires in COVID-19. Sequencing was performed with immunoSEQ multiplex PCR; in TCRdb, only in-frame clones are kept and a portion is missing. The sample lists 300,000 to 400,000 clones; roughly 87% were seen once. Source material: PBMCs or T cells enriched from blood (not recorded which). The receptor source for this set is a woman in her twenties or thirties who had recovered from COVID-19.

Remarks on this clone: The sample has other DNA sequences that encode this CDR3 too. The CDR3 nucleotides are TGTGCCAGCTCACCAGGAAGGGGTGGGACTGAAGCTTTCTTT. Translated: CASSPGRGGTEAFF. The J gene is TRBJ1-1, the V gene TRBV18; D possibly corresponds to TRBD1 (5 bases). Per germline, CDR1 KGHSH and CDR2 LQKENI. The CDR3 runs to 14 residues. Trimming shortened V by 2 bases and J by 5 bases, and 12 bases separated the two germline ends.

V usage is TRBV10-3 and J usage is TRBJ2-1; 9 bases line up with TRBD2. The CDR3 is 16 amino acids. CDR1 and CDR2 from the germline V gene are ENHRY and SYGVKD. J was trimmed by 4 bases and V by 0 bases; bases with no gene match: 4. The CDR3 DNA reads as TGTGCCATCAGTGAGTCGTTAGCGGGGGATTACAATGAGCAGTTCTTC. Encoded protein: CAISESLAGDYNEQFF.

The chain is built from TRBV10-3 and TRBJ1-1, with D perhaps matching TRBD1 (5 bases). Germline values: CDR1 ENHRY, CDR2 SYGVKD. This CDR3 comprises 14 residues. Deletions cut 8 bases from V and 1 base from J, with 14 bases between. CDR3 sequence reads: CAIWGGSTNTEAFF. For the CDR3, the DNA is TGTGCCATCTGGGGGGGGAGTACGAACACTGAAGCTTTCTTT.

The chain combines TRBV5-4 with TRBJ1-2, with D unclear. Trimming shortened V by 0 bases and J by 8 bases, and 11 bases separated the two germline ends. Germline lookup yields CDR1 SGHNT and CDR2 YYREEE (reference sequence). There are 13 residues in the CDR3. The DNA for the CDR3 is TGTGCCAGCAGCTTGGACGTCGCGGCGGGCTACACCTTC. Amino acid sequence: CASSLDVAAGYTF.

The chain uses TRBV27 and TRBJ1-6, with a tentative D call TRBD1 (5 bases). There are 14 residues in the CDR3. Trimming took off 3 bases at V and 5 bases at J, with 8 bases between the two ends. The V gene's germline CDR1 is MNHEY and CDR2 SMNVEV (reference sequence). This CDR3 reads CASSLGQNNSPLHF. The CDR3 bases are TGTGCCAGCAGTTTGGGGCAAAATAATTCACCCCTCCACTTT.

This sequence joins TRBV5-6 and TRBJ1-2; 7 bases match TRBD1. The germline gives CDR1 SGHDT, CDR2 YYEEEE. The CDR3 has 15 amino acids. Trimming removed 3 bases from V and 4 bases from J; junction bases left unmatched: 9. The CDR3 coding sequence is TGTGCCAGCAGCTCCGGGACAGTAAATCCCTATGGCTACACCTTC. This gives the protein CASSSGTVNPYGYTF.

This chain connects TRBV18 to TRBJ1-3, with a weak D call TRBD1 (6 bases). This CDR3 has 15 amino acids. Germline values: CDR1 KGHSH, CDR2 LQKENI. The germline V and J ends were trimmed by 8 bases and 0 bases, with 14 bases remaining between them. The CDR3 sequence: CASTPGVASGNTIYF. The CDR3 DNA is TGTGCCAGCACTCCAGGGGTGGCCTCTGGAAACACCATATATTTT.

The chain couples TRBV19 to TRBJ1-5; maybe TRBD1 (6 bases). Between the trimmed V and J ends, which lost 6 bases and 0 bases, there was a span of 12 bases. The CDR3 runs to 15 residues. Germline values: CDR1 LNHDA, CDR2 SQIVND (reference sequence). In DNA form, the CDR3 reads TGTGCCAGTAGAGGGGGACGCTATAGCAATCAGCCCCAGCATTTT. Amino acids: CASRGGRYSNQPQHF.

This chain's CDR3 is CASSYSGQGLSPLHF. The CDR3 DNA sequence: TGTGCCAGCAGTTACTCCGGACAGGGACTTTCACCCCTCCACTTT. This chain connects TRBV6-5 to TRBJ1-6; TRBD1 agrees at 8 bases. The CDR3 runs 15 residues. The germline V gene encodes CDR1 MNHEY and CDR2 SVGAGI. With 0 bases clipped from V and 9 bases from J, the junction kept 4 bases outside the gene matches.

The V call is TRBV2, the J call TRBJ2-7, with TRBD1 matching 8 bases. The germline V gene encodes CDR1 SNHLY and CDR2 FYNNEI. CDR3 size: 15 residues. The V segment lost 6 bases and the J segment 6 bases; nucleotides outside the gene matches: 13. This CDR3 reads CASSGQGGPTSEQYF. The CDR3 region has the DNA TGTGCCAGCAGCGGACAGGGAGGCCCTACTAGCGAGCAGTACTTC.

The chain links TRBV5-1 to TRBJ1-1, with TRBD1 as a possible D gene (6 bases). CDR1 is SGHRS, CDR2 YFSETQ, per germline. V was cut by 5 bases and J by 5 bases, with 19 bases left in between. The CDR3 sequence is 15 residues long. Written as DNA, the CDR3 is TGCGCCAGCAGGACGTCTGGGGGCCTGGGTACTGAAGCTTTCTTT. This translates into CASRTSGGLGTEAFF. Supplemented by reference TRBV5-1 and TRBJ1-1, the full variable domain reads KAGVTQTPRYLIKTRGQQVTLSCSPISGHRSVSWYQQTPGQGLQFLFEYFSETQRNKGNFPGRFSGRQFSNSRSEMNVSTLELGDSALYLCASRTSGGLGTEAFFGQGTRLTVV.

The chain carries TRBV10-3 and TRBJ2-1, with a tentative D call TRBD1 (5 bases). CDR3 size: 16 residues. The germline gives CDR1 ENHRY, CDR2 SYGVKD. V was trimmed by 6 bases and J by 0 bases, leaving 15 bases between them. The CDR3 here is CAIRAGLGVSYNEQFF. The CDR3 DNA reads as TGTGCCATCAGAGCAGGGCTAGGAGTCTCCTACAATGAGCAGTTCTTC.

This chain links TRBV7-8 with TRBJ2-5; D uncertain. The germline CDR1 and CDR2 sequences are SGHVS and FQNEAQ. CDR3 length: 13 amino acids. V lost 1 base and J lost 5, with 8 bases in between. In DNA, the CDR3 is TGTGCCAGCAGCTTAGTTCATCGGGAGACCCAGTACTTC. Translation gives CASSLVHRETQYF.

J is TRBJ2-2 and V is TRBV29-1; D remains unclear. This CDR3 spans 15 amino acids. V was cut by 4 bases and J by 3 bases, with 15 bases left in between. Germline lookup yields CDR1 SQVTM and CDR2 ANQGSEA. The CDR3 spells CSVVRDIPHTGELFF. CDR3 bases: TGCAGCGTTGTAAGAGACATACCCCACACCGGGGAGCTGTTTTTT.

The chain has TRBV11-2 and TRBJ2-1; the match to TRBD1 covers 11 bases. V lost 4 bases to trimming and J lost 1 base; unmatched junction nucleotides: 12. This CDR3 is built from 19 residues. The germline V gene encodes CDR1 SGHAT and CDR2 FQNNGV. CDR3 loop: CASSYGQGASYRSYNEQFF. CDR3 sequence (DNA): TGTGCCAGCAGCTACGGACAGGGGGCTAGTTATAGATCCTACAATGAGCAGTTCTTC.